This passage covers 20 T cell receptor beta chains from one sample sequenced in a study of OX40 agonist ivuxolimab in advanced cancers. Some clones are missing from TCRdb's copy, which holds only in-frame ones; the method was immunoSEQ multiplex PCR. The profile shows roughly 71,000 clones, 77% of them singletons. The sequenced sample was CD4+ or CD8+ T cells sorted from blood, obtained in a trial of the OX40 agonist ivuxolimab. The source is an adult with an advanced solid tumor such as melanoma, head and neck, liver or kidney cancer.

CDR3 in amino acids: CASSSLAGGAETQYF. CDR3 coding DNA: TGTGCCAGCAGTTCACTAGCGGGAGGTGCTGAGACCCAGTACTTC. The chain couples TRBV28 to TRBJ2-5; 12 bases fit TRBD2. The germline V gene encodes CDR1 MDHEN and CDR2 SYDVKM. With 4 bases clipped from V and 5 bases from J, the junction kept 5 bases outside the gene matches. The CDR3 has 15 residues.

V gene TRBV5-6 combines with J gene TRBJ2-1; a weak D match, TRBD2 (6 bases). Germline-derived CDR1 and CDR2 are SGHDT and YYEEEE. The ends were cut back, 1 base at V and 4 bases at J, with 15 bases in the middle. CDR3 length: 16 amino acids. CDR3: CASSLYRTTLYNEQFF. As DNA, the CDR3 is TGTGCCAGCAGCTTGTACAGGACTACCCTATACAATGAGCAGTTCTTC.

The chain joins TRBV9 to TRBJ2-1; 9 bases fit TRBD2. Losses at the gene ends were 3 bases for V and 3 bases for J; bases not matched to a gene: 4. This CDR3 contains 15 residues. Germline values: CDR1 SGDLS, CDR2 YYNGEE. The CDR3 DNA reads as TGTGCCAGCAGCGCCTCTAGCGGGATCTACAATGAGCAGTTCTTC. Amino acid sequence: CASSASSGIYNEQFF.

The chain employs TRBV29-1 and TRBJ2-1; 9 positions match TRBD2. Germline CDR1 is SQVTM and CDR2 is ANQGSEA. CDR3 length: 13 amino acids. Trimming at V came to 7 bases and at J to 5 bases, leaving 6 bases not matched to a gene. The CDR3 nucleotides read TGCAGCGCCCCACGACTAGCGGACAATGAGCAGTTCTTC. This gives the protein CSAPRLADNEQFF.

This clone was counted once. The CDR3 is CASSKGTIFRDTNSPLHF. The DNA of the CDR3 is TGTGCCAGTAGTAAAGGGACCATTTTTAGGGACACGAATTCACCCCTCCACTTT. This chain connects TRBV19 to TRBJ1-6, with TRBD1 as a possible D gene (6 bases). Germline values: CDR1 LNHDA, CDR2 SQIVND (reference sequence). The V end was cut by 4 bases, the J end by 7 bases, with 23 bases between. The CDR3 sequence is 18 residues long.

This clone was observed once. The junction and the germline gene differ at one end; a read error may be behind it. J is TRBJ2-1 and V is TRBV7-7, with D tentatively TRBD1 or TRBD2 (5 bases each). CDR3 length: 13 amino acids. Looked up from germline, CDR1 is SSHAT and CDR2 is FNYEAQ (reference sequence). CDR3 bases: TGTGCTAGCAGCTTATCCGGGACGGGAGAGCAGTTCTTC. Amino acids: CASSLSGTGEQFF.

In its sample, this clone was seen a few times. The J gene is TRBJ2-7, the V gene TRBV6-5; no clear D gene. Trimming cost V 0 bases and J 0 bases, with 12 bases left between them. Germline V lookup: CDR1 MNHEY, CDR2 SVGAGI. This CDR3 spans 16 amino acids. The CDR3 loop is CASSYSAAKSSYEQYF. The CDR3 bases are TGTGCCAGCAGTTACTCTGCAGCGAAAAGCTCCTACGAGCAGTACTTC.

In nucleotides, the CDR3 is TGTGCCAGCAGCGTAGCCGACGACAAGCCCCATGAGCAGTTCTTC. Protein product: CASSVADDKPHEQFF. This chain joins TRBV9 and TRBJ2-1; D not certain. This CDR3 has 15 amino acids. Trimming shortened V by 0 bases and J by 8 bases, and 15 bases separated the two germline ends. CDR1 is SGDLS, CDR2 YYNGEE, per germline. The entire variable domain, with the rest obtained from reference TRBV9 and TRBJ2-1, is as follows: DSGVTQTPKHLITATGQRVTLRCSPRSGDLSVYWYQQSLDQGLQFLIQYYNGEERAKGNILERFSAQQFPDLHSELNLSSLELGDSALYFCASSVADDKPHEQFFGPGTRLTVL.

This clone was seen a few times. J is TRBJ1-4 and V is TRBV6-1, with 7 bases lining up with TRBD1. This CDR3 has 14 residues. V lost 2 bases and J lost 8; bases outside the gene matches: 5. Germline V gene lookup returns CDR1 MNHNS and CDR2 SASEGT. CDR3 nucleotides: TGTGCCAGCAGTGAACGACAGGGTCGGGAAAAACTGTTTTTT. Its protein product is CASSERQGREKLFF.

V gene TRBV2 combines with J gene TRBJ1-1, with unresolved D. The germline gives CDR1 SNHLY, CDR2 FYNNEI. The CDR3 is 13 residues long. CDR3 loop: CADTRGLGTEAFF. The CDR3 nucleotides are TGTGCAGATACGCGGGGTTTGGGCACTGAAGCTTTCTTT. Based on the CDR3 plus reference TRBV2 and TRBJ1-1, the full variable domain is EPEVTQTPSHQVTQMGQEVILRCVPISNHLYFYWYRQILGQKVEFLVSFYNNEISEKSEIFDDQFSVERPDGSNFTLKIRSTKLEDSAMYFCADTRGLGTEAFFGQGTRLTVV.

The rearrangement links TRBV11-1 to TRBJ2-2, with TRBD1 identical over 10 bases. The CDR3 runs to 15 residues. V gave up 3 bases and J gave up 5 bases; unmatched junction bases: 3. Germline CDR1 reads SGHAT; CDR2 reads FQDESV (reference sequence). CDR3: CASSLTGGSTGELFF. DNA for the CDR3: TGTGCCAGCAGCTTGACAGGGGGCTCAACCGGGGAGCTGTTTTTT.

The genes are TRBV6-1 and TRBJ1-2, with D perhaps TRBD1 (6 bases). Looked up from germline, CDR1 is MNHNS and CDR2 is SASEGT. This CDR3 is 15 amino acids long. Trimming removed 6 bases from V and 4 bases from J, with 18 bases in between. The CDR3 sequence: CASRALDWGAYGYTF. Written as DNA, the CDR3 is TGTGCCAGCAGGGCCTTGGACTGGGGGGCCTATGGCTACACCTTC.

V is TRBV7-9 and J is TRBJ2-5, with 8 bases fitting TRBD2. Trimming removed 4 bases from V and 3 bases from J; junction bases left unmatched: 10. Germline-derived CDR1 and CDR2 are SEHNR and FQNEAQ (reference sequence). This CDR3 has 16 residues. Here the CDR3 reads CASSSHRLATKETQYF. The DNA for the CDR3 is TGTGCCAGCAGCTCACATCGACTAGCGACGAAAGAGACCCAGTACTTC.

The V gene is TRBV30, the J gene TRBJ2-7; 9 bases are a match to TRBD1. J was trimmed by 3 bases and V by 3 bases; bases with no gene match: 3. Germline-derived CDR1 and CDR2 are GTSNPN and SVGIG (reference sequence). This CDR3 is 13 amino acids long. The CDR3 spells CAWSPGQGYEQYF. DNA for the CDR3: TGTGCCTGGAGCCCGGGACAGGGCTACGAGCAGTACTTC. Full variable domain (remainder filled in from reference TRBV30 and TRBJ2-7): SQTIHQWPATLVQPVGSPLSLECTVEGTSNPNLYWYRQAAGRGLQLLFYSVGIGQISSEVPQNLSASRPQDRQFILSSKKLLLSDSGFYLCAWSPGQGYEQYFGPGTRLTVT.

This clone was seen repeatedly, ten times or more. Other DNA sequences in the same sample also yield this CDR3. The chain has TRBV7-9 and TRBJ1-1; D unclear. Looked up from germline, CDR1 is SEHNR and CDR2 is FQNEAQ (reference sequence). The CDR3 spans 14 residues. V was clipped by 5 bases and J by 1 base, with 11 bases between them. Here the CDR3 reads CASSGGTENTEAFF. The CDR3 bases are TGTGCCAGCAGCGGCGGAACAGAGAACACTGAAGCTTTCTTT.

The CDR3 bases are TGCGCCAGCAGCCAAGTCCGACTAGAACCCACAGATACGCAGTATTTT. Its translation is CASSQVRLEPTDTQYF. The V and J genes are TRBV4-1 and TRBJ2-3, with D maybe TRBD2 (6 bases). V gave up 1 base and J gave up 2 bases, with 13 bases separating them. This CDR3 region has 16 residues. CDR1 and CDR2 from the germline V gene are MGHRA and YSYEKL.

This rearrangement joins TRBV6-6 to TRBJ1-2, with D unclear. The CDR3 runs to 12 residues. V lost 2 bases, J lost 6 bases, and 7 bases lay in between. Germline V gene data show CDR1 as MNHNY and CDR2 as SVGAGI (reference sequence). DNA for the CDR3: TGTGCCAGCAGTTACAGGGATAATGGCTACACCTTC. It yields the protein CASSYRDNGYTF.

This clone was seen a handful of times. The V gene is TRBV5-4, the J gene TRBJ2-1, with 7 bases matching TRBD2. Trimming cost V 2 bases and J 9 bases; bases outside gene matches: 5. This CDR3 contains 13 residues. The germline V gene encodes CDR1 SGHNT and CDR2 YYREEE (reference sequence). CDR3 DNA: TGTGCCAGCAGCTTAGTAGGGGAGGGTGAGCAGTTCTTC. Translated: CASSLVGEGEQFF.

The chain combines TRBV19 with TRBJ2-3; 10 positions agree with TRBD1. Looked up from germline, CDR1 is LNHDA and CDR2 is SQIVND (reference sequence). The CDR3 sequence is 13 residues long. With 7 bases clipped from V and 4 bases from J, the junction kept 2 bases outside the gene matches. In nucleotides, the CDR3 is TGTGCCAGTACTGGACAGGGGGCAGATACGCAGTATTTT. Translated, it gives CASTGQGADTQYF.

J is TRBJ2-2 and V is TRBV11-3, with 9 bases that match TRBD1. Losses at the gene ends were 6 bases for V and 5 bases for J; bases not matched to a gene: 7. The CDR3 spans 15 residues. CDR1 SGHNT and CDR2 YENEEA come from the germline V gene. The CDR3 sequence is CASSQRTGETGELFF. As DNA, the CDR3 is TGTGCCAGCAGTCAACGGACAGGGGAGACCGGGGAGCTGTTTTTT.